This entry concerns a single TCR beta chain. Its antigen remains unidentified. The sample holds other DNA sequences that translate to the same CDR3. The data were obtained in a study of cytomegalovirus exposure and HLA in healthy donors. Study overall: Of the donors genotyped, 398 in all, over 80% fell in the Caucasian-associated ancestry cluster.

The PCR ran on 60 Vbeta and 13 Jbeta primers. The data were produced by immunoSEQ multiplex PCR, yet TCRdb's version contains in-frame clones alone and is incomplete. Counted here are roughly 100,000 clones, roughly 80% occurring once; the ten biggest clones make up 3.5% to 4.5%. Germline-derived CDR1 and CDR2 are GTSNPN and SVGIG (reference sequence). There are 12 residues in the CDR3. The junction had 3 bases not matched to a gene; V was cut back by 5 bases and J by 3 bases. The study's findings and limits: Researchers reported from a later analysis that most CMV-associated TCR beta chains appeared HLA-restricted.

Sequencing was done on a sample of PBMCs. The receptor's source is a man aged 50 or older in good health and CMV-seropositive. This rearrangement joins TRBV30 to TRBJ2-7; TRBD2 matches at 8 bases. CDR3: CAWGTSGYEQYF. The CDR3 DNA reads TGTGCCTGGGGTACTAGCGGCTACGAGCAGTACTTC.